Shown below are 29 T cell receptor beta chains from a single sample sequenced in a study of CD8+ T cells in alopecia areata. RNA, once extracted, was reverse transcribed into cDNA for use as the sequencing template. Data came from immunoSEQ multiplex PCR; TCRdb stores just in-frame clones and leaves some out. The repertoire consists of 65,000 to 95,000 clones, with roughly half occurring once and the leading ten covering roughly 6%. The sequencing sample was made of NKG2D-high CD8+ T cells sorted from blood. The receptors here all came from a human donor with alopecia areata.

V is TRBV7-9 and J is TRBJ2-2, with D perhaps TRBD1 or TRBD2 (5 bases each). CDR1 is SEHNR and CDR2 is FQNEAQ in the germline V gene (reference sequence). Trimming pared 5 bases from V and 1 base from J, leaving 11 bases between. The length of the CDR3 is 15 residues. The CDR3 sequence: CASSPTGGNTGELFF. In nucleotides, the CDR3 is TGTGCCAGCAGCCCCACAGGAGGGAACACCGGGGAGCTGTTTTTT.

V gene TRBV13 combines with J gene TRBJ2-7, with TRBD2 matching 7 bases. This CDR3 has 15 residues. CDR1 is PRHDT and CDR2 is FYEKMQ in the germline V gene (reference sequence). Trimming cost V 3 bases and J 9 bases; bases outside gene matches: 14. CDR3 nucleotide sequence: TGTGCCAGCAGCTTTGGGTCTAGCGGCCATAAACGGCAGTACTTC. Its translation: CASSFGSSGHKRQYF. The full variable domain, its missing parts supplied by reference TRBV13 and TRBJ2-7, is AAGVIQSPRHLIKEKRETATLKCYPIPRHDTVYWYQQGPGQDPQFLISFYEKMQSDKGSIPDRFSAQQFSDYHSELNMSSLELGDSALYFCASSFGSSGHKRQYFGPGTRLTVT.

This clone was detected a few times. The chain recombines TRBV28 with TRBJ2-1; D is undetermined. Looked up from germline, CDR1 is MDHEN and CDR2 is SYDVKM. This CDR3 comprises 17 residues. Trimming shortened V by 3 bases and J by 3 bases, and 18 bases separated the two germline ends. The CDR3 loop is CASSFPTDGENYNEQFF. DNA for the CDR3: TGTGCCAGCAGTTTTCCAACGGACGGCGAGAACTACAATGAGCAGTTCTTC.

This clone has a single count. This chain joins TRBV4-3 and TRBJ2-7; no definite D call. V was trimmed by 0 bases and J by 0 bases, leaving 9 bases between them. Germline CDR1 and CDR2: LGHNA and YSLEER. This CDR3 region has 15 residues. CDR3 sequence (DNA): TGCGCCAGCAGCCAAGATCGACGCGGCTCCTACGAGCAGTACTTC. As protein: CASSQDRRGSYEQYF.

The rearrangement uses TRBV14 and TRBJ2-3; possible D gene TRBD1, 5 bases. The ends were cut back, 1 base at V and 0 bases at J, with 8 bases in the middle. The V gene's germline CDR1 is SGHDN and CDR2 FVKESK. This CDR3 contains 15 residues. This CDR3 is CASSQGDSSTDTQYF. The CDR3, as DNA: TGTGCCAGCAGCCAAGGTGACAGTAGCACAGATACGCAGTATTTT.

This clone came up a few times. V is TRBV7-6 and J is TRBJ2-1; TRBD2 is a possible D gene (6 bases). The CDR3 runs to 15 residues. The germline gives CDR1 SGHVS, CDR2 FNYEAQ. Trimming pared 1 base from V and 2 bases from J, leaving 9 bases between. For the CDR3, the DNA is TGTGCCAGCAGCTTAGGACTAGAGGCCTACAATGAGCAGTTCTTC. Protein product: CASSLGLEAYNEQFF.

This chain links TRBV25-1 with TRBJ1-1; D is undetermined. Germline-derived CDR1 and CDR2 are MGHDK and SYGVNS. V was shortened by 8 bases and J by 0 bases, with 7 bases between the two germline ends. This CDR3 has 12 residues. The CDR3 region is CASQAMNTEAFF. The DNA of the CDR3 is TGTGCCAGCCAGGCGATGAACACTGAAGCTTTCTTT.

V gene TRBV21-1 combines with J gene TRBJ2-7; TRBD2 is the table's D call and was not checked against the DNA. TRBV21-1 is a listed pseudogene. The CDR3 contains 17 residues. The CDR3, as DNA: TGTGCCAGCAGCAAAGCGCGGGAGTGTCAGGGGCTCGACGAGCAGTACTTC. Translated: CASSKARECQGLDEQYF.

In its sample, this clone was seen once. This chain uses TRBV9 with TRBJ1-1; 8 nucleotides agree with TRBD1. CDR3 length: 14 residues. The V segment lost 7 bases and the J segment 8 bases; nucleotides outside the gene matches: 13. CDR1 is SGDLS, CDR2 YYNGEE, per germline. The CDR3 region is CASSSGTGYKEAFF. The CDR3 region has the DNA TGTGCCAGCTCCTCCGGGACAGGTTATAAGGAAGCTTTCTTT.

The J gene is TRBJ2-7, the V gene TRBV28; TRBD2 aligns across 7 bases. This CDR3 spans 16 amino acids. Germline CDR1 is MDHEN and CDR2 is SYDVKM. V dropped 6 bases and J dropped 0; count of bases not matched to a gene: 11. In nucleotides, the CDR3 is TGTGCCAGCAGCCTAACCGGGGGGAGATACTCCTACGAGCAGTACTTC. This translates into CASSLTGGRYSYEQYF. Drawing the rest from reference TRBV28 and TRBJ2-7, the complete variable domain is DVKVTQSSRYLVKRTGEKVFLECVQDMDHENMFWYRQDPGLGLRLIYFSYDVKMKEKGDIPEGYSVSREKKERFSLILESASTNQTSMYLCASSLTGGRYSYEQYFGPGTRLTVT.

This clone was counted a single time. The chain recombines TRBV2 with TRBJ1-5; D unresolved. This CDR3 is 13 amino acids long. Germline CDR1 SNHLY, CDR2 FYNNEI. With 0 bases removed from V and 5 bases from J, the gap between germline ends came to 5 bases. As DNA, the CDR3 is TGTGCCAGCAGTGAAGCACCGGATCAGCCCCAGCATTTT. Translating it yields CASSEAPDQPQHF.

DNA for the CDR3: TGTGCCAGCAGTAAGGACAGGGGACAAGAGACCCAGTACTTC. Translating it yields CASSKDRGQETQYF. V gene TRBV27 combines with J gene TRBJ2-5, with TRBD1 matching over 9 bases. J was trimmed by 2 bases and V by 5 bases; bases with no gene match: 3. CDR1 is MNHEY and CDR2 is SMNVEV in the germline V gene (reference sequence). The CDR3 sequence is 14 residues long.

The chain combines TRBV30 with TRBJ2-1, with a tentative D call TRBD1 (5 bases). Germline V gene sequence: CDR1 GTSNPN, CDR2 SVGIG (reference sequence). CDR3 size: 14 residues. The germline V and J ends were trimmed by 0 bases and 8 bases, with 14 bases remaining between them. CDR3: CAWSVGQGIDEQFF. CDR3 nucleotide sequence: TGTGCCTGGAGTGTAGGTCAGGGTATTGATGAGCAGTTCTTC.

This chain connects TRBV5-1 to TRBJ2-7; D is unclear. Trimming pared 0 bases from V and 5 bases from J, leaving 12 bases between. The germline gives CDR1 SGHRS, CDR2 YFSETQ. CDR3 size: 14 residues. The CDR3 DNA follows: TGCGCCAGCAGCTTGGAGGCTGGGCCAGACGAGCAGTACTTC. Translation gives CASSLEAGPDEQYF. The full variable domain, with the rest looked up from reference TRBV5-1 and TRBJ2-7, is KAGVTQTPRYLIKTRGQQVTLSCSPISGHRSVSWYQQTPGQGLQFLFEYFSETQRNKGNFPGRFSGRQFSNSRSEMNVSTLELGDSALYLCASSLEAGPDEQYFGPGTRLTVT.

The chain carries TRBV29-1 and TRBJ2-1; D unresolved. Germline CDR1 is SQVTM and CDR2 is ANQGSEA. The CDR3 runs to 15 residues. Trimming took 3 bases from V and 0 from J, leaving 12 bases between them. DNA of the CDR3: TGCAGCGTTGAGCTACACGGAATCTCCTACAATGAGCAGTTCTTC. Translation gives CSVELHGISYNEQFF.

The V gene is TRBV6-5, the J gene TRBJ2-3; D gene ambiguous. This CDR3 is built from 15 residues. V gave up 6 bases and J gave up 4 bases, with 17 bases separating them. Germline V gene data show CDR1 as MNHEY and CDR2 as SVGAGI. The CDR3 sequence: CASSNVVAGSDTQYF. The CDR3 DNA sequence: TGTGCCAGCAGCAACGTAGTGGCAGGATCAGATACGCAGTATTTT.

This clone has just a few counts. V usage is TRBV2 and J usage is TRBJ2-1; D not resolved. V lost 4 bases to trimming and J lost 7 bases, with 14 bases between them. This CDR3 is built from 14 residues. CDR1 is SNHLY, CDR2 FYNNEI, per germline. The CDR3 sequence: CASSGVAEPNEQFF. The CDR3 DNA reads as TGTGCCAGCAGTGGAGTAGCTGAACCAAATGAGCAGTTCTTC. Looking up the rest from reference TRBV2 and TRBJ2-1 gives the full variable domain: EPEVTQTPSHQVTQMGQEVILRCVPISNHLYFYWYRQILGQKVEFLVSFYNNEISEKSEIFDDQFSVERPDGSNFTLKIRSTKLEDSAMYFCASSGVAEPNEQFFGPGTRLTVL.

This clone was observed a handful of times. The V gene is TRBV9, the J gene TRBJ2-5; the D gene could be TRBD1 or TRBD2 (5 bases each). The length of the CDR3 is 13 residues. Germline V CDR1 and CDR2: SGDLS, YYNGEE. V was shortened by 0 bases and J by 3 bases, with 6 bases between the two germline ends. The DNA for the CDR3 is TGTGCCAGCAGCGTAGGAGGGGAAGAGACCCAGTACTTC. This gives the protein CASSVGGEETQYF.

The chain carries TRBV30 and TRBJ2-3; 10 nucleotides agree with TRBD2. The germline CDR1 and CDR2 sequences are GTSNPN and SVGIG (reference sequence). CDR3 length: 14 amino acids. V lost 1 base, J lost 8 bases, and 6 bases stayed unmatched. The chain's CDR3 is CAWSDASGSSTQYF. The CDR3 coding sequence is TGTGCCTGGAGTGATGCTAGCGGGAGCTCTACGCAGTATTTT. Full variable domain (missing parts from reference TRBV30 and TRBJ2-3): SQTIHQWPATLVQPVGSPLSLECTVEGTSNPNLYWYRQAAGRGLQLLFYSVGIGQISSEVPQNLSASRPQDRQFILSSKKLLLSDSGFYLCAWSDASGSSTQYFGPGTRLTVL.

This clone was seen a handful of times. V usage is TRBV28 and J usage is TRBJ2-7; possibly TRBD2 for D (6 bases). Germline V gene sequence: CDR1 MDHEN, CDR2 SYDVKM. V lost 10 bases and J lost 2, with 18 bases in between. CDR3 length equals 14 residues. The CDR3 DNA follows: TGTGCCATCTCGCGGGGTCTTTCACCCTACGAGCAGTACTTC. Translated, it gives CAISRGLSPYEQYF.

V is TRBV28 and J is TRBJ2-5, with 8 bases lining up with TRBD1. The J segment lost 5 bases and the V segment lost 5 bases, leaving 13 bases of the junction unmatched. CDR3 length: 16 residues. Germline-derived CDR1 and CDR2 are MDHEN and SYDVKM. The CDR3 spells CASSPVGTGAGETQYF. Written as DNA, the CDR3 is TGTGCCAGCAGTCCGGTGGGGACAGGCGCTGGGGAGACCCAGTACTTC.

This clone was observed many times. The sample carries other DNA sequences with the same CDR3. The V and J genes are TRBV4-1 and TRBJ1-1, with unresolved D. The germline V gene has CDR1 MGHRA and CDR2 YSYEKL. V was trimmed by 4 bases and J by 1 base, leaving 7 bases between them. CDR3 size: 13 residues. The CDR3 reads CASSPDGNTEAFF. In nucleotides, the CDR3 is TGCGCCAGCAGCCCGGACGGGAACACTGAAGCTTTCTTT.

This clone was seen more than once but under ten times. The chain couples TRBV28 to TRBJ2-1; D tentatively reads TRBD1 or TRBD2 (6 bases each). Trimming removed 8 bases from V and 13 bases from J, with 15 bases in between. The CDR3 totals 11 residues. Germline-derived CDR1 and CDR2 are MDHEN and SYDVKM. Here the CDR3 DNA reads TGTGCCAGCCTCTTGAGGGGGGATCAGTTCTTC. Translation: CASLLRGDQFF. The full variable domain, in which reference TRBV28 and TRBJ2-1 provide the parts outside the CDR3, is DVKVTQSSRYLVKRTGEKVFLECVQDMDHENMFWYRQDPGLGLRLIYFSYDVKMKEKGDIPEGYSVSREKKERFSLILESASTNQTSMYLCASLLRGDQFFGPGTRLTVL.

This clone showed up many times. V usage is TRBV20-1 and J usage is TRBJ2-1; the D gene could be TRBD1 or TRBD2 (5 bases each). Germline V gene data show CDR1 as DFQATT and CDR2 as SNEGSKA (reference sequence). V was pared by 5 bases and J by 8 bases, with 10 bases between. The CDR3 has 11 residues. The CDR3 DNA is TGCAGTGCTCCACTAGGGGATGAGCAGTTCTTC. This sequence encodes CSAPLGDEQFF.

The chain joins TRBV2 to TRBJ2-7; the D is unclear. Per germline, CDR1 SNHLY and CDR2 FYNNEI. The CDR3 has 14 amino acids. Trimming took 7 bases from V and 2 from J, leaving 15 bases between them. The CDR3 DNA reads TGTGCCAGCACGTCCTCGGACGGAGCCTACGAGCAGTACTTC. The encoded protein is CASTSSDGAYEQYF.

This clone occurred a few times. CDR3 in DNA: TGCAGTGCTGCCCAGGATACGCAGTATTTT. Translating gives CSAAQDTQYF. The chain couples TRBV20-1 to TRBJ2-3; D is uncertain. The V end was cut by 5 bases, the J end by 6 bases, with 6 bases between. Germline values: CDR1 DFQATT, CDR2 SNEGSKA (reference sequence). The CDR3 totals 10 residues.

V usage is TRBV7-2 and J usage is TRBJ2-5; D uncertain. V was clipped by 2 bases and J by 3 bases, with 13 bases between them. CDR3 length equals 15 residues. CDR1 and CDR2 from the germline V gene are SGHTA and FQGNSA. The CDR3 nucleotides are TGTGCCAGCAGCTTATTTCTTGTCGAGGAAGAGACCCAGTACTTC. Translating it yields CASSLFLVEEETQYF. Full variable domain (outside the CDR3, taken from reference TRBV7-2 and TRBJ2-5): GAGVSQSPSNKVTEKGKDVELRCDPISGHTALYWYRQSLGQGLEFLIYFQGNSAPDKSGLPSDRFSAERTGGSVSTLTIQRTQQEDSAVYLCASSLFLVEEETQYFGPGTRLLVL.

This clone has just a few counts. The chain recombines TRBV7-9 with TRBJ2-1; tentatively, D is TRBD2 (5 bases). This CDR3 comprises 16 residues. Germline V CDR1 and CDR2: SEHNR, FQNEAQ (reference sequence). V gave up 5 bases and J gave up 6 bases, with 20 bases separating them. The chain's CDR3 is CASSPSDRLGGNEQFF. The CDR3 region has the DNA TGTGCCAGCAGCCCCTCGGACCGTCTTGGAGGCAATGAGCAGTTCTTC.

The rearrangement joins TRBV27 to TRBJ2-3; D tentatively reads TRBD1 or TRBD2 (5 bases each). The CDR3 length is 12 residues. The V and J ends lost 5 bases and 5 bases respectively, with 8 bases between them. Germline V lookup: CDR1 MNHEY, CDR2 SMNVEV (reference sequence). The CDR3 region has the DNA TGTGCCAGCAGTGGGGGTGGAGATACGCAGTATTTT. Protein: CASSGGGDTQYF.